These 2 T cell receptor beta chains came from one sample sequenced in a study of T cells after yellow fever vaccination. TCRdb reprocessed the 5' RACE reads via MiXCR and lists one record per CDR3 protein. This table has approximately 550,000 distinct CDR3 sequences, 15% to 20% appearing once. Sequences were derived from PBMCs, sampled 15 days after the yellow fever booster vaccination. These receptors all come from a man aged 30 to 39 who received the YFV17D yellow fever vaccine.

Written as DNA, the CDR3 is TGTGCCAGCAGCTTCCCCTCCAGGGAAGGCTACGAGCAGTACTTC. Its translation is CASSFPSREGYEQYF. The V call is TRBV5-4, the J call TRBJ2-7; a possible D gene is TRBD1 (5 bases). V lost 2 bases to trimming and J lost 3 bases, with 15 bases between them. The CDR3 covers 15 residues. Germline V lookup: CDR1 SGHNT, CDR2 YYREEE (reference sequence).

CDR3 in amino acids: CASSPRMGGQETQYF. CDR3 bases: TGTGCCAGCAGCCCCCGCATGGGGGGGCAAGAGACCCAGTACTTC. V usage is TRBV7-2 and J usage is TRBJ2-5; 7 bases are shared with TRBD2. This CDR3 contains 15 residues. Germline V lookup: CDR1 SGHTA, CDR2 FQGNSA. The trim removed 5 bases at V and 2 bases at J, leaving 8 bases unmatched. Full variable domain (outside the CDR3, taken from reference TRBV7-2 and TRBJ2-5): GAGVSQSPSNKVTEKGKDVELRCDPISGHTALYWYRQSLGQGLEFLIYFQGNSAPDKSGLPSDRFSAERTGGSVSTLTIQRTQQEDSAVYLCASSPRMGGQETQYFGPGTRLLVL.